This T cell receptor beta chain derives from a study of blood T cell repertoires in COVID-19. On the study more broadly: Researchers got acute and convalescent COVID-19 samples from the United States, Italy and Spain. PBMCs, B-cell-depleted T cells, or T cells provided the cDNA or gDNA that made up the material.

Trimming took 0 bases from V and 4 from J; bases not matched to a gene: 14. The CDR3 length is 19 residues. Germline V CDR1 and CDR2: SGHAT, FQNNGV. Authors' methods: Using reference gene primer amplification, nucleated cell counts were estimated. Only in-frame clones appear in the TCRdb table, and some are missing; sequencing was by immunoSEQ multiplex PCR. That table furnishes V, J and clone size, whereas the DNA furnished D and trimming. Of approximately 150,000 clones detected, roughly 87% appear once; the ten largest clones hold 0.8% to 0.95%. This receptor was identified in a woman aged 50 to 65 with acute or convalescent COVID-19. V and J are TRBV11-2 and TRBJ2-7, with 11 positions matching TRBD2. The sequenced material came from peripheral blood. The DNA of the CDR3 is TGTGCCAGCAGCTTAGATCTGTGGGACCTAGCGGGAGGTGTGTACGAGCAGTACTTC. This sequence encodes CASSLDLWDLAGGVYEQYF. The whole variable domain, remainder taken from reference TRBV11-2 and TRBJ2-7, is EAGVAQSPRYKIIEKRQSVAFWCNPISGHATLYWYQQILGQGPKLLIQFQNNGVVDDSQLPKDRFSAERLKGVDSTLKIQPAKLEDSAVYLCASSLDLWDLAGGVYEQYFGPGTRLTVT.